This T cell receptor (beta chain) was captured by sequencing in a study of blood T cell repertoires in COVID-19. Study-wide background: Specimens from acute and convalescent COVID-19 originated in the United States, Italy and Spain. T cells, B-cell-depleted T cells, or PBMCs supplied cDNA or gDNA.

This clone was observed a single time. The authors' processing: Reference gene primer amplification gave nucleated cell count estimates. Repertoires were generated with immunoSEQ multiplex PCR, while TCRdb's copy carries only in-frame clones and drops some. Clone size and the V and J calls come from that table; the DNA yielded D and trimming. The repertoire holds some 140,000 clones, with approximately 78% as singletons. V dropped 3 bases and J dropped 1 base, with 10 bases sitting between them. From germline, CDR1 is LNHNV and CDR2 YYDKDF (reference sequence). The CDR3 has 14 amino acids. V usage is TRBV15 and J usage is TRBJ2-7, with D tentatively TRBD1 (6 bases). This TCR came from a man older than 75 with acute or convalescent COVID-19. Sequenced material: peripheral blood. The CDR3 region is CATSSMTGSYEQYF. As DNA, the CDR3 is TGTGCCACCAGCAGCATGACAGGATCCTACGAGCAGTACTTC.